The 27 T cell receptor beta chains presented below share a single source sample, sequenced in a study of T-cell memory formation after mild COVID-19. TCRdb used MiXCR to reprocess the 5' RACE reads, holding one entry per CDR3 protein. The sample carries about 84,000 distinct CDR3 sequences, about 15% recorded once. Specimen: PBMCs or a T cell subset sorted from them (not recorded which). The receptors stem from an adult woman who had mild COVID-19 (a few samples of this study predate the infection). Cell type and time point are not known.

This clonotype occurred a few times. The J gene is TRBJ2-7, the V gene TRBV4-2; 10 bases line up with TRBD2. The CDR3 totals 14 residues. The V and J ends lost 2 bases and 4 bases, in that order; junction bases with no gene match: 2. Germline CDR1 is LGHNA and CDR2 is YNFKEQ. The CDR3 reads CASSQPSGSYEQYF. CDR3 sequence (DNA): TGTGCCAGCAGCCAACCTAGCGGGAGTTACGAGCAGTACTTC.

This clonotype was counted between two and nine times. This CDR3 reads CSASAGQEAGELFF. CDR3 bases: TGCAGTGCTAGTGCGGGACAGGAGGCCGGGGAGCTGTTTTTT. V usage is TRBV20-1 and J usage is TRBJ2-2; 8 bases fit TRBD1. V shed 3 bases, J shed 6 bases, and the junction held 6 bases outside the gene matches. The CDR3 extends over 14 amino acids. The germline CDR1 and CDR2 sequences are DFQATT and SNEGSKA (reference sequence).

In its sample, this clonotype was seen a few times. CDR3 residues: CASSFKGLAGFTDTQYF. The CDR3 DNA reads TGTGCCAGCAGTTTCAAAGGACTAGCGGGGTTCACAGATACGCAGTATTTT. The chain is built from TRBV28 and TRBJ2-3, with 12 bases matching TRBD2. The J segment lost 2 bases and the V segment lost 3 bases, leaving 6 bases of the junction unmatched. CDR1 and CDR2 from the germline V gene are MDHEN and SYDVKM. This CDR3 has 17 residues.

This clonotype was detected only a few times. The chain has TRBV12-3 or TRBV12-4 and TRBJ2-3; 11 bases line up with TRBD1. V lost 5 bases to trimming and J lost 6 bases; unmatched junction nucleotides: 4. This CDR3 has 14 residues. This CDR3 reads CASSPGTGGDTQYF. CDR3 nucleotides: TGTGCCAGCAGTCCAGGGACAGGGGGGGATACGCAGTATTTT.

The chain employs TRBV12-3 or TRBV12-4 and TRBJ1-2, with D unclear. The CDR3 contains 14 residues. V was cut by 3 bases and J by 1 base, with 9 bases left in between. This chain's CDR3 is CASSFQAFNYGYTF. The CDR3, as DNA: TGTGCCAGCAGTTTTCAGGCTTTTAACTATGGCTACACCTTC.

The chain links TRBV7-2 to TRBJ2-1, with 12 bases identical to TRBD1. The CDR3 has 14 residues. The V gene's germline CDR1 is SGHTA and CDR2 FQGNSA. V dropped 5 bases and J dropped 6; count of bases not matched to a gene: 2. The CDR3 loop is CASSRDRGPNEQFF. The CDR3 DNA sequence: TGTGCCAGCAGCCGGGACAGGGGGCCCAATGAGCAGTTCTTC.

The V call is TRBV27, the J call TRBJ2-3; 12 bases line up with TRBD1. CDR1 is MNHEY and CDR2 is SMNVEV in the germline V gene (reference sequence). This CDR3 has 13 residues. The CDR3 coding sequence is TGTGCACGGGGACAGGGGGCCGGAGATACGCAGTATTTT. Amino acid sequence: CARGQGAGDTQYF.

The chain combines TRBV6-1 with TRBJ2-7; D gene unclear. Trimming left V 1 base short and J 2 bases short, with 9 bases between. From germline, CDR1 is MNHNS and CDR2 SASEGT. The length of the CDR3 is 14 residues. The CDR3 sequence: CASSEGWGTYEQYF. The CDR3, as DNA: TGTGCCAGCAGTGAAGGGTGGGGAACCTACGAGCAGTACTTC.

This clonotype was found a few times. This chain links TRBV6-2 or TRBV6-3 with TRBJ2-3; D remains unclear. Germline CDR1 and CDR2: MNHEY and SVGEGT. With 3 bases removed from V and 4 bases from J, the gap between germline ends came to 14 bases. The length of the CDR3 is 15 residues. The CDR3 here is CASSYFFGPADTQYF. DNA for the CDR3: TGTGCCAGCAGTTATTTCTTTGGTCCGGCAGATACGCAGTATTTT.

The chain links TRBV9 to TRBJ2-3; D not certain. CDR1 and CDR2 (germline): SGDLS, YYNGEE. This CDR3 region has 14 residues. With 0 bases removed from V and 3 bases from J, the gap between germline ends came to 8 bases. CDR3 coding DNA: TGTGCCAGCAGCGTAGAGGTGGGAACAGATACGCAGTATTTT. Residues: CASSVEVGTDTQYF.

This clonotype was observed a handful of times. The chain uses TRBV4-1 and TRBJ2-1; 9 bases agree with TRBD2. CDR1 MGHRA and CDR2 YSYEKL come from the germline V gene. V shed 3 bases, J shed 8 bases, and the junction held 5 bases outside the gene matches. The CDR3 totals 14 residues. CDR3 loop: CASSHAGTSYEQFF. CDR3 DNA: TGCGCCAGCAGCCATGCCGGGACTAGCTATGAGCAGTTCTTC.

CDR3 nucleotides: TGTGCCAGCAGTCCAGACACGTACAATGAGCAGTTCTTC. This encodes CASSPDTYNEQFF. The gene calls are TRBV11-2 and TRBJ2-1; D is undetermined. V was shortened by 6 bases and J by 4 bases, with 10 bases between the two germline ends. The CDR3 runs 13 residues. The V gene's germline CDR1 is SGHAT and CDR2 FQNNGV.

This chain links TRBV7-9 with TRBJ2-7; 7 bases fit TRBD1. Germline CDR1 reads SEHNR; CDR2 reads FQNEAQ (reference sequence). The CDR3 covers 13 residues. V lost 4 bases and J lost 4; bases outside the gene matches: 4. In DNA form, the CDR3 reads TGTGCCAGCAGCTCCGACAGGGTGTACGAGCAGTACTTC. Protein product: CASSSDRVYEQYF.

This clonotype was seen only a few times. The chain employs TRBV6-1 and TRBJ2-7, with D perhaps TRBD1 (6 bases). CDR1 and CDR2 from the germline V gene are MNHNS and SASEGT. V was cut by 2 bases and J by 2 bases, with 13 bases left in between. The CDR3 is made up of 15 amino acids. CDR3 in DNA: TGTGCCAGCAGTGAAATGGGTGAGGGGGCCTACGAGCAGTACTTC. Amino acids: CASSEMGEGAYEQYF.

In its sample, this clonotype was seen a few times. The chain has TRBV5-6 and TRBJ2-4, with D perhaps TRBD2 (7 bases). The CDR3 is 19 amino acids. The germline V and J ends were trimmed by 2 bases and 3 bases, with 24 bases remaining between them. Per the germline V gene, CDR1 is SGHDT and CDR2 is YYEEEE. The CDR3 DNA follows: TGTGCCAGCAGCTTATGGGCACTCTCGGGGGGCGAGGGCAAAAACATTCAGTACTTC. Translation: CASSLWALSGGEGKNIQYF.

This clonotype has at least ten counts. This sequence joins TRBV18 and TRBJ2-7; no reliable D call. The V and J ends lost 0 bases and 2 bases respectively, with 8 bases between them. The CDR3 runs to 14 residues. The germline V gene has CDR1 KGHSH and CDR2 LQKENI. The CDR3 loop is CASSPPKHPYEQYF. The CDR3 DNA is TGTGCCAGCTCACCACCCAAACATCCCTACGAGCAGTACTTC.

This chain uses TRBV27 with TRBJ2-1; 7 nucleotides align to TRBD1. V dropped 7 bases and J dropped 3; count of bases not matched to a gene: 12. The CDR3 has 16 amino acids. Germline-derived CDR1 and CDR2 are MNHEY and SMNVEV (reference sequence). The CDR3 sequence is CASNIVGQGVYNEQFF. CDR3 nucleotide sequence: TGTGCCAGCAATATAGTGGGGCAGGGGGTCTACAATGAGCAGTTCTTC.

This chain uses TRBV3-1 with TRBJ2-7, with 10 bases identical to TRBD1. The CDR3 contains 15 residues. Germline trimming cut 4 bases from V and 7 bases from J; bases unmatched to any gene: 10. The germline gives CDR1 LGHDT, CDR2 YNNKEL (reference sequence). CDR3 amino acids: CASSLGTGQGREQYF. CDR3 nucleotides: TGTGCCAGCAGCCTAGGAACGGGACAGGGGAGAGAGCAGTACTTC.

The V and J genes are TRBV11-2 and TRBJ1-2, with 7 nucleotides matching TRBD1. The CDR3 spans 14 residues. V trimming: 0 bases; J trimming: 6 bases; junction bases outside the gene matches: 4. Germline V gene lookup returns CDR1 SGHAT and CDR2 FQNNGV. The CDR3 region is CASSLETGLDGYTF. The CDR3 DNA reads as TGTGCCAGCAGCTTAGAGACAGGGCTCGATGGCTACACCTTC.

The chain carries TRBV5-1 and TRBJ2-7; TRBD1 aligns across 11 bases. Germline V gene data show CDR1 as SGHRS and CDR2 as YFSETQ. V shed 4 bases, J shed 6 bases, and the junction held 6 bases outside the gene matches. CDR3 length: 14 amino acids. The CDR3 nucleotides read TGCGCCAGCAGCAACACCGGGACAGGGGGCGAGCAGTACTTC. Its translation is CASSNTGTGGEQYF.

The J gene is TRBJ2-3, the V gene TRBV6-6; D uncertain. Germline V gene sequence: CDR1 MNHNY, CDR2 SVGAGI (reference sequence). CDR3 length: 14 amino acids. V was shortened by 5 bases and J by 1 base, with 10 bases between the two germline ends. CDR3 nucleotides: TGTGCCAGCAGTCCTCGATGGGGCACAGATACGCAGTATTTT. This codes for CASSPRWGTDTQYF.

The chain recombines TRBV27 with TRBJ2-7; D unclear. V dropped 4 bases and J dropped 3 bases, with 19 bases sitting between them. The CDR3 spans 16 residues. Germline V gene data show CDR1 as MNHEY and CDR2 as SMNVEV (reference sequence). DNA of the CDR3: TGTGCCAGCAGTTCCTCTTCGGAATCTGTCAGCTACGAGCAGTACTTC. Its protein product is CASSSSSESVSYEQYF.

This chain links TRBV6-2 or TRBV6-3 with TRBJ2-7; 7 positions match TRBD2. Unmatched junction bases numbered 9, after V lost 4 bases and J lost 0 bases. The CDR3 covers 16 residues. Germline CDR1 reads MNHEY; CDR2 reads SVGEGT. Written as DNA, the CDR3 is TGTGCCAGCAGTTTTTTGGCGGGGGTCAACTCCTACGAGCAGTACTTC. It codes for CASSFLAGVNSYEQYF.

V and J are TRBV7-9 and TRBJ2-2; TRBD2 matches at 8 bases. In germline, CDR1 is SEHNR, CDR2 FQNEAQ (reference sequence). The CDR3 runs 18 residues. V lost 1 base to trimming and J lost 2 bases; unmatched junction nucleotides: 9. CDR3 sequence (DNA): TGTGCCAGCAGCTTAGGACCTATAGCGGGACTTAACACCGGGGAGCTGTTTTTT. It is translated as CASSLGPIAGLNTGELFF. Looking up the rest from reference TRBV7-9 and TRBJ2-2 gives the full variable domain: DTGVSQNPRHKITKRGQNVTFRCDPISEHNRLYWYRQTLGQGPEFLTYFQNEAQLEKSRLLSDRFSAERPKGSFSTLEIQRTEQGDSAMYLCASSLGPIAGLNTGELFFGEGSRLTVL.

This clonotype was detected a few times. The CDR3 loop reads CASSLPLQETQYF. The CDR3 DNA follows: TGTGCCAGCAGCTTACCCCTCCAAGAGACCCAGTACTTC. The V call is TRBV7-9, the J call TRBJ2-5; D is undetermined. Trimming stripped 2 bases from V and 1 base from J, with 5 bases between. The CDR3 length is 13 residues. Germline loops: CDR1 SEHNR, CDR2 FQNEAQ (reference sequence). The complete variable domain, with remaining parts taken from reference TRBV7-9 and TRBJ2-5, reads DTGVSQNPRHKITKRGQNVTFRCDPISEHNRLYWYRQTLGQGPEFLTYFQNEAQLEKSRLLSDRFSAERPKGSFSTLEIQRTEQGDSAMYLCASSLPLQETQYFGPGTRLLVL.

The CDR3 sequence: CASSLRGGGNEQFF. For the CDR3, the DNA is TGTGCCAGCAGCTTGCGCGGGGGTGGGAATGAGCAGTTCTTC. V gene TRBV7-2 combines with J gene TRBJ2-1; the match to TRBD2 covers 7 bases. The CDR3 contains 14 residues. The V segment lost 3 bases and the J segment 7 bases; nucleotides outside the gene matches: 6. Germline V gene data show CDR1 as SGHTA and CDR2 as FQGNSA.

The chain employs TRBV19 and TRBJ2-1; weak D call: TRBD2 (5 bases). Trimming removed 1 base from V and 2 bases from J, with 9 bases in between. The germline V gene has CDR1 LNHDA and CDR2 SQIVND (reference sequence). This CDR3 spans 15 amino acids. The CDR3 DNA is TGTGCCAGTAGTATAGGGGAGTACCCCTACAATGAGCAGTTCTTC. Translated, it gives CASSIGEYPYNEQFF.